The 9 T cell receptor beta chains given below trace back to one sample, sequenced in a study of CD8+ T cells in alopecia areata. Extraction and reverse transcription of RNA yielded cDNA as the sequencing template. Generated by immunoSEQ multiplex PCR, the TCRdb table keeps only in-frame clones and is missing some. The sample includes 110,000 or so clones, roughly 58% of them seen just once. Sample treatment: oral pan-JAK inhibitor, 5-10 mg twice daily. This specimen was CD8+ T cells sorted from blood, taken at week 4, from a patient treated with tofacitinib. Every receptor here comes from a human donor with alopecia areata.

The chain has TRBV5-6 and TRBJ1-5; no reliable D call. V lost 0 bases and J 3 bases, leaving 13 bases between the germline ends. The CDR3 totals 16 residues. From germline, CDR1 is SGHDT and CDR2 YYEEEE. The CDR3 loop is CASSLAGSEDNQPQHF. In DNA, the CDR3 is TGTGCCAGCAGCTTGGCCGGGTCAGAAGACAATCAGCCCCAGCATTTT.

The genes are TRBV30 and TRBJ2-2; possibly TRBD1 for D (5 bases). The CDR3 extends over 14 amino acids. V was shortened by 1 base and J by 5 bases, with 11 bases between the two germline ends. Germline assignment: CDR1 GTSNPN and CDR2 SVGIG (reference sequence). The CDR3: CAWSAGFGTGELFF. Written as DNA, the CDR3 is TGTGCCTGGAGTGCAGGGTTCGGAACCGGGGAGCTGTTTTTT.

This clone appeared a few times. An end of the junction differs from the germline gene, which may be a read error. The chain has TRBV29-1 and TRBJ1-1; maybe TRBD1 (5 bases). In germline, CDR1 is SQVTM, CDR2 ANQGSEA. This CDR3 region has 12 residues. DNA for the CDR3: TGCAGCGTCGAAGGGACTTTCCCTGAAGCTTTCTTT. Protein product: CSVEGTFPEAFF.

This sequence joins TRBV30 and TRBJ2-1; 7 nucleotides line up with TRBD1. CDR1 and CDR2 (germline): GTSNPN, SVGIG (reference sequence). V lost 4 bases and J lost 5; bases outside the gene matches: 5. The CDR3 sequence is 13 residues long. The CDR3 is CAWTGTADNEQFF. CDR3 DNA: TGTGCCTGGACCGGGACAGCGGACAATGAGCAGTTCTTC.

The rearrangement uses TRBV29-1 and TRBJ2-1; D not certain. CDR3 length equals 11 residues. Germline loops: CDR1 SQVTM, CDR2 ANQGSEA. The germline V and J ends were trimmed by 0 bases and 9 bases, with 6 bases remaining between them. Here the CDR3 reads CSVEDRPEQFF. In DNA, the CDR3 is TGCAGCGTTGAAGACCGACCTGAGCAGTTCTTC.

To note about this clone: Different DNA sequences within this sample yield the same CDR3. This chain uses TRBV29-1 with TRBJ2-7; 10 nucleotides match TRBD1. Trimming at V came to 7 bases and at J to 3 bases, leaving 3 bases not matched to a gene. CDR1 is SQVTM and CDR2 is ANQGSEA in the germline V gene. This CDR3 contains 12 residues. The CDR3 sequence: CSGWTGGYEQYF. The DNA for the CDR3 is TGCAGCGGATGGACAGGGGGCTACGAGCAGTACTTC.

V and J are TRBV30 and TRBJ1-1; D perhaps matches TRBD1 (5 bases). Germline lookup yields CDR1 GTSNPN and CDR2 SVGIG (reference sequence). V was pared by 3 bases and J by 1 base, with 12 bases between. The CDR3 consists of 14 residues. The CDR3 DNA follows: TGTGCCTGGAGCCCCGGGACTCGGAACACTGAAGCTTTCTTT. Translating it yields CAWSPGTRNTEAFF.

The J gene is TRBJ2-1, the V gene TRBV2, with D unresolved. Germline V gene lookup returns CDR1 SNHLY and CDR2 FYNNEI. Trimming cost V 3 bases and J 7 bases, with 10 bases left between them. This CDR3 contains 13 residues. The CDR3: CASSDPSSNEQFF. The CDR3 DNA sequence: TGTGCCAGCAGTGACCCCTCCTCAAATGAGCAGTTCTTC.

In DNA, the CDR3 is TGTGCCAGCAGCCCCGGGGCCCAAGAGACCCAGTACTTC. It encodes CASSPGAQETQYF. The gene calls are TRBV7-9 and TRBJ2-5; D assignment may be TRBD1 or TRBD2 (5 bases each). The CDR3 has 13 amino acids. CDR1 is SEHNR and CDR2 is FQNEAQ in the germline V gene (reference sequence). The V gene lost 5 bases and the J gene lost 1 base, with 8 bases spanning the gap.